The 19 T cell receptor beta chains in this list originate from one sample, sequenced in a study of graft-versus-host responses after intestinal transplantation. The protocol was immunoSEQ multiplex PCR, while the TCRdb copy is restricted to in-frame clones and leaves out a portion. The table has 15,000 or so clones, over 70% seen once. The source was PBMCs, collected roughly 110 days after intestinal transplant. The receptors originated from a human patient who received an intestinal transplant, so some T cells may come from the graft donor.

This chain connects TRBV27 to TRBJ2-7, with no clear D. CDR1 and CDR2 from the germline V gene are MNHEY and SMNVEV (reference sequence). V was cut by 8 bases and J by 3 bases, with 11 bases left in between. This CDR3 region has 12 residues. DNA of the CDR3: TGTGCCAGCGGTAAGGGCCTCTACGAGCAGTACTTC. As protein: CASGKGLYEQYF.

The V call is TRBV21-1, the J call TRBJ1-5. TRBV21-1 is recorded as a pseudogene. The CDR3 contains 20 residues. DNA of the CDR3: TGTGCCAGCAGCAATTTAATAGAGGGGCCACCCGCCATTTACAATCAGCCCCAGCATTTT. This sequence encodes CASSNLIEGPPAIYNQPQHF.

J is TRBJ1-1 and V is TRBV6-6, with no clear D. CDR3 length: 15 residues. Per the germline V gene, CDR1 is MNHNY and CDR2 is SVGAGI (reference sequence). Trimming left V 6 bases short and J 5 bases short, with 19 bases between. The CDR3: CASSWGPSRRTEAFF. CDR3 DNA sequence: TGTGCCAGCAGCTGGGGTCCCTCGAGGCGGACTGAAGCTTTCTTT.

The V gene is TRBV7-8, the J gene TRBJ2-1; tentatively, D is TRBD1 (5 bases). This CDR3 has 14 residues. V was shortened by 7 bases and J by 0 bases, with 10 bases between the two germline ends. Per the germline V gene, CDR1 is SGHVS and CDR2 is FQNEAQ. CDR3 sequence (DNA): TGTGCCAGCAATCAGGGCGGCTCCTACAATGAGCAGTTCTTC. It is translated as CASNQGGSYNEQFF.

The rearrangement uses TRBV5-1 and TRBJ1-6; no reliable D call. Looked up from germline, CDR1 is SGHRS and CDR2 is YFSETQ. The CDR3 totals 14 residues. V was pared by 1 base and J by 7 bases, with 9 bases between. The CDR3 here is CASSLTPPNSPLHF. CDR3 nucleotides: TGCGCCAGCAGCTTGACGCCCCCGAATTCACCCCTCCACTTT.

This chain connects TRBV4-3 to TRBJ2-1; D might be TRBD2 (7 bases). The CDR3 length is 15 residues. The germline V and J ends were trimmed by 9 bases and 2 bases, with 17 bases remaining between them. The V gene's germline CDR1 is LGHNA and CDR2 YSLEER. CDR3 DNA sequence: TGCGCCAGTCGAGGGGGGGAGGGGGCCTACAATGAGCAGTTCTTC. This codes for CASRGGEGAYNEQFF.

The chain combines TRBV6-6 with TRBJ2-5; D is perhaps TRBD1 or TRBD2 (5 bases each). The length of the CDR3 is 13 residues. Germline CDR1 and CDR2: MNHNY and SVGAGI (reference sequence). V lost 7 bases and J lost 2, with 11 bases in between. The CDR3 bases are TGTGCCAGCAAAATGAGGGGTCAAGAGACCCAGTACTTC. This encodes CASKMRGQETQYF.

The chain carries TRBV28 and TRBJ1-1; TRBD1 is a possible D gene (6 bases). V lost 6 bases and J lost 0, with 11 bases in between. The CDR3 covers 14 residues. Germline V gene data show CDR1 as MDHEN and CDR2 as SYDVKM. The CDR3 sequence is CASSIGQMNTEAFF. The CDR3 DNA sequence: TGTGCCAGCAGCATCGGACAGATGAACACTGAAGCTTTCTTT.

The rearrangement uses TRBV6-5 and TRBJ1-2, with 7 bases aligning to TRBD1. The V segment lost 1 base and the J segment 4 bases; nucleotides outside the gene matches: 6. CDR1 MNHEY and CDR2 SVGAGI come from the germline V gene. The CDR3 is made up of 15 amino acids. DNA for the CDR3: TGTGCCAGCAGTTACTTACCGGGACAGCGCTATGGCTACACCTTC. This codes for CASSYLPGQRYGYTF.

The CDR3 is CASARAGEGQPQHF. As DNA, the CDR3 is TGTGCCAGTGCGCGGGCAGGGGAAGGACAGCCCCAGCATTTT. The rearrangement links TRBV19 to TRBJ1-5; tentatively, D is TRBD1 (6 bases). In germline, CDR1 is LNHDA, CDR2 SQIVND (reference sequence). The V gene lost 8 bases and the J gene lost 7 bases, with 18 bases spanning the gap. The CDR3 totals 14 residues.

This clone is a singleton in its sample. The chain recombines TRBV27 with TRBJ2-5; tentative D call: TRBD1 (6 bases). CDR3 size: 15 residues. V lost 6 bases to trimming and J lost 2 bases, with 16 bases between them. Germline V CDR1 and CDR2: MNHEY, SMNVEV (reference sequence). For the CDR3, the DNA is TGTGCCAGCAGGGGTATCAGGGGCCAACAAGAGACCCAGTACTTC. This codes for CASRGIRGQQETQYF.

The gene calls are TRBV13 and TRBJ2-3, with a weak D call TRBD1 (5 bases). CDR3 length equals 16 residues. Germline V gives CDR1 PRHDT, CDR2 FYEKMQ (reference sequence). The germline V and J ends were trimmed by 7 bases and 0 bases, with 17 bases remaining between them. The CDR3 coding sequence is TGTGCCAGCACCGTTACAGGAACTTCTAGCACAGATACGCAGTATTTT. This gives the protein CASTVTGTSSTDTQYF.

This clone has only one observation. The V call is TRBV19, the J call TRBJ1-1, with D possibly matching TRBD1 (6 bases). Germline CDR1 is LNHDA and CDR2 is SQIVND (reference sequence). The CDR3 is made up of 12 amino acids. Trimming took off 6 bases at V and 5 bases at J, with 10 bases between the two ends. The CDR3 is CASRRGETEAFF. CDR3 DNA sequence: TGTGCCAGTAGAAGGGGGGAAACTGAAGCTTTCTTT.

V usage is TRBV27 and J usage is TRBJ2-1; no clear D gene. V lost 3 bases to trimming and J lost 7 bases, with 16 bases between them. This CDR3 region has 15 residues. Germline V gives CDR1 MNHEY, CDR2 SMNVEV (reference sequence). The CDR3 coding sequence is TGTGCCAGCAGTTTGGGCCTCACGGGTAGGAATGAGCAGTTCTTC. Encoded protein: CASSLGLTGRNEQFF.

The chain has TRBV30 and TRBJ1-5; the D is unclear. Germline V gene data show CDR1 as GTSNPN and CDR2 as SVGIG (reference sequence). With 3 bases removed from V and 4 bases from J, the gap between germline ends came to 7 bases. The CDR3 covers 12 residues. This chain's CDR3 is CAWSEENQPQHF. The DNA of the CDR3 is TGTGCCTGGAGCGAGGAAAATCAGCCCCAGCATTTT.

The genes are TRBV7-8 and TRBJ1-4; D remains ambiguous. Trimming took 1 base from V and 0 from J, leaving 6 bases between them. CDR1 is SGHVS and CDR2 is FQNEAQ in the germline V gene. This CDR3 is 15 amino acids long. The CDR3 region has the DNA TGTGCCAGCAGCTTAGACGGGACAACTAATGAAAAACTGTTTTTT. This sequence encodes CASSLDGTTNEKLFF. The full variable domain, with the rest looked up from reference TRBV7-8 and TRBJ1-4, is GAGVSQSPRYKVAKRGQDVALRCDPISGHVSLFWYQQALGQGPEFLTYFQNEAQLDKSGLPSDRFFAERPEGSVSTLKIQRTQQEDSAVYLCASSLDGTTNEKLFFGSGTQLSVL.

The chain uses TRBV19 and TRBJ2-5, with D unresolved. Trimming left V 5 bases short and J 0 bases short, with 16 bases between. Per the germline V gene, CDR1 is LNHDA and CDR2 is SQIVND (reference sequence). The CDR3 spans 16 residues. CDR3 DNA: TGTGCCAGTAGTCCCTCGCCGGCAGTGTACCAAGAGACCCAGTACTTC. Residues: CASSPSPAVYQETQYF.

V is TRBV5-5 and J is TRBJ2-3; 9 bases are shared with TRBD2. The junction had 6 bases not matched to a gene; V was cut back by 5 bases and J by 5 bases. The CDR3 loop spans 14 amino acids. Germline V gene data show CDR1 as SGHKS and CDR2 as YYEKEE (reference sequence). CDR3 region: CASRESSGRDTQYF. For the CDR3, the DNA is TGTGCCAGCAGGGAGAGTAGCGGGAGAGATACGCAGTATTTT. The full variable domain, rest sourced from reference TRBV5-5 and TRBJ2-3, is DAGVTQSPTHLIKTRGQQVTLRCSPISGHKSVSWYQQVLGQGPQFIFQYYEKEERGRGNFPDRFSARQFPNYSSELNVNALLLGDSALYLCASRESSGRDTQYFGPGTRLTVL.

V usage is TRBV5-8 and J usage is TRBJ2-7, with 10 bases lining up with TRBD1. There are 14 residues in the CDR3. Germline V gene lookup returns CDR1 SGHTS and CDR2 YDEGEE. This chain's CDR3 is CATLRDRGSYEQYF. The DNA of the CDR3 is TGTGCTACTCTCCGGGACAGGGGCTCCTACGAGCAGTACTTC. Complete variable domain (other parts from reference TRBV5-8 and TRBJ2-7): EAGVTQSPTHLIKTRGQQATLRCSPISGHTSVYWYQQALGLGLQFLLWYDEGEERNRGNFPPRFSGRQFPNYSSELNVNALELEDSALYLCATLRDRGSYEQYFGPGTRLTVT.